The present T cell receptor (beta chain) was sequenced within a study of spatial heterogeneity in lung cancer. As for the study in general: Sequence detection consistently recorded a greater number of beta-chain than alpha-chain sequences.

Looked up from germline, CDR1 is MDHEN and CDR2 is SYDVKM. Trimming removed 6 bases at V and 0 bases at J, with 20 bases between. CDR3 length: 18 residues. MiXCR was run by TCRdb on the 5' RACE reads, yielding one entry per CDR3 protein. This table holds around 40,000 distinct CDR3 sequences, roughly 5.2% found once. This clonotype has just a few counts. The time point was: sample taken at primary tumor resection. Without sorting, whole RNA was sequenced from tumor, nontumor lung or frozen PBMC. The receptor comes from a male donor with early-stage non-small cell lung cancer. Sample: PBMCs, taken at surgery. The V call is TRBV28, the J call TRBJ2-2; the D gene is possibly TRBD2 (7 bases). CDR3: CASSEHPRGRANTGELFF. Written as DNA, the CDR3 is TGTGCCAGCAGCGAACACCCGCGGGGGCGCGCGAACACCGGGGAGCTGTTTTTT.